These 17 T cell receptor beta chains originate from one sample sequenced in a study of T-cell reconstitution after alpha-beta-depleted transplantation in children. A library of TCRbeta sequences, prepared with unique molecular identifiers, was generated. TCRdb re-called the PCR reads through MiXCR, storing one row per CDR3 protein. Found here are about 300,000 distinct CDR3 sequences, 9.5% to 13% of them singletons; the top ten hold approximately 7%. The input for sequencing was PBMCs, taken before TCRalphabeta/CD19-depleted stem cell transplant. All receptors derive from a boy under three years old with acute myeloid leukemia, due to receive a stem cell transplant.

This clonotype was recorded many times. The chain uses TRBV5-5 and TRBJ2-3; D call uncertain. CDR3 length: 13 residues. Trimming left V 2 bases short and J 2 bases short, with 6 bases between. Germline CDR1 and CDR2: SGHKS and YYEKEE (reference sequence). As DNA, the CDR3 is TGTGCCAGCAGCTTCATAGACACAGATACGCAGTATTTT. Translation gives CASSFIDTDTQYF.

This clonotype was counted between two and nine times. The rearrangement uses TRBV7-8 and TRBJ2-4; D is unclear. Germline CDR1 and CDR2: SGHVS and FQNEAQ. This CDR3 region has 16 residues. V dropped 1 base and J dropped 0 bases, with 10 bases sitting between them. Here the CDR3 DNA reads TGTGCCAGCAGCTTAGGTGTCCTGCTAGCCAAAAACATTCAGTACTTC. Translated, it gives CASSLGVLLAKNIQYF. The full variable domain, completed using reference TRBV7-8 and TRBJ2-4, is GAGVSQSPRYKVAKRGQDVALRCDPISGHVSLFWYQQALGQGPEFLTYFQNEAQLDKSGLPSDRFFAERPEGSVSTLKIQRTQQEDSAVYLCASSLGVLLAKNIQYFGAGTRLSVL.

Concerning this clonotype: With a much larger clone just one base away, this may be a read error. The genes are TRBV4-3 and TRBJ2-7, with D possibly matching TRBD1 (6 bases). The CDR3 runs to 17 residues. The V end was cut by 0 bases, the J end by 3 bases, with 18 bases between. Looked up from germline, CDR1 is LGHNA and CDR2 is YSLEER. This chain's CDR3 is CASSQDWGRGPIYEQYF. In nucleotides, the CDR3 is TGCGCCAGCAGCCAAGATTGGGGGCGAGGGCCAATCTACGAGCAGTACTTC.

This clonotype was picked up many times. The chain employs TRBV12-3 or TRBV12-4 and TRBJ2-7; TRBD2 matches at 11 bases. V was clipped by 8 bases and J by 4 bases; unmatched bases: 7. The CDR3 totals 14 residues. In DNA form, the CDR3 reads TGTGCCAGCGGCACTAGCGGGAGTTGGTACGAGCAGTACTTC. Translation gives CASGTSGSWYEQYF.

The table lists this clonotype with a few counts. The genes are TRBV6-1 and TRBJ2-3, with 7 bases identical to TRBD2. Germline lookup yields CDR1 MNHNS and CDR2 SASEGT. This CDR3 comprises 16 residues. V lost 7 bases to trimming and J lost 1 base; unmatched junction nucleotides: 11. In nucleotides, the CDR3 is TGTGCCAGCACTCCACTGGCTAGCGGTCGCACAGATACGCAGTATTTT. Translating gives CASTPLASGRTDTQYF.

At least ten counts were recorded for this clonotype. V usage is TRBV15 and J usage is TRBJ2-5; D not resolved. V lost 0 bases and J lost 4, with 0 bases in between. CDR3 length equals 11 residues. Per the germline V gene, CDR1 is LNHNV and CDR2 is YYDKDF (reference sequence). CDR3 in amino acids: CATSREETQYF. In DNA form, the CDR3 reads TGTGCCACCAGCAGAGAAGAGACCCAGTACTTC. The variable domain in full, completed from reference TRBV15 and TRBJ2-5, reads DAMVIQNPRYQVTQFGKPVTLSCSQTLNHNVMYWYQQKSSQAPKLLFHYYDKDFNNEADTPDNFQSRRPNTSFCFLDIRSPGLGDTAMYLCATSREETQYFGPGTRLLVL.

There are many counts of this clonotype. The CDR3 coding sequence is TGTGCCAGCAGCTTAGATCCAAACCGGGGTGATAAGACAGATACGCAGTATTTT. As protein: CASSLDPNRGDKTDTQYF. This sequence joins TRBV11-2 and TRBJ2-3; D perhaps matches TRBD2 (5 bases). CDR1 is SGHAT, CDR2 FQNNGV, per germline. This CDR3 is 18 amino acids long. V was cut by 0 bases and J by 3 bases, with 19 bases left in between.

The rearrangement uses TRBV20-1 and TRBJ2-3; 8 positions match TRBD2. The germline CDR1 and CDR2 sequences are DFQATT and SNEGSKA (reference sequence). This CDR3 is 18 amino acids long. The V gene end was trimmed by 3 bases and the J gene end by 0 bases; junction bases not matched to a gene: 14. The CDR3 nucleotides are TGCAGTGCTAGGGGGGGGCTAGCGGGTGACTCTAGCACAGATACGCAGTATTTT. This encodes CSARGGLAGDSSTDTQYF.

This clonotype came up many times. The V and J genes are TRBV6-5 and TRBJ1-5; no definite D call. The CDR3 extends over 14 amino acids. V was shortened by 4 bases and J by 3 bases, with 10 bases between the two germline ends. CDR1 is MNHEY, CDR2 SVGAGI, per germline. The DNA of the CDR3 is TGTGCCAGCAGTTCGGACGGATACAATCAGCCCCAGCATTTT. Protein sequence: CASSSDGYNQPQHF.

The chain recombines TRBV9 with TRBJ2-7; tentatively, D is TRBD1 or TRBD2 (5 bases each). The CDR3 spans 13 residues. V was pared by 3 bases and J by 6 bases, with 13 bases between. Germline-derived CDR1 and CDR2 are SGDLS and YYNGEE. CDR3 DNA: TGTGCCAGCAGCGCGGGACCAAGCCTCGAGCAGTACTTC. Protein product: CASSAGPSLEQYF.

This clonotype was seen ten or more times. The chain carries TRBV12-3 or TRBV12-4 and TRBJ1-1, with D perhaps TRBD1 (6 bases). CDR3 length equals 13 residues. V was trimmed by 7 bases and J by 1 base, leaving 10 bases between them. The CDR3 is CASTGQWNTEAFF. The CDR3 nucleotides read TGTGCCAGCACCGGACAGTGGAACACTGAAGCTTTCTTT.

This clonotype was recorded at least ten times. This sequence joins TRBV28 and TRBJ1-5; D ambiguous. Germline V gives CDR1 MDHEN, CDR2 SYDVKM. The CDR3 is 15 amino acids. V was clipped by 7 bases and J by 2 bases, with 15 bases between them. The CDR3 coding sequence is TGTGCCAGCACTCTCGGAGGAGGTGGCAATCAGCCCCAGCATTTT. Its protein is CASTLGGGGNQPQHF. The full variable domain, in which reference TRBV28 and TRBJ1-5 provide the parts outside the CDR3, is DVKVTQSSRYLVKRTGEKVFLECVQDMDHENMFWYRQDPGLGLRLIYFSYDVKMKEKGDIPEGYSVSREKKERFSLILESASTNQTSMYLCASTLGGGGNQPQHFGDGTRLSIL.

As concerns this clonotype: This may arise from a read error, as a much more abundant clone is one base away. In this CDR3 the conserved last residue, phenylalanine or tryptophan, is missing, so a read error is likely. The chain recombines TRBV7-3 with TRBJ2-1, with TRBD2 matching 13 bases. The CDR3 sequence is 19 residues long. The ends lost 5 bases at V and 7 bases at J; junction bases unmatched: 17. From germline, CDR1 is SGHTA and CDR2 FQGTGA. Here the CDR3 reads CASSPRGSGLAGQGNEQFV. CDR3 in DNA: TGTGCCAGCAGCCCCCGCGGGTCGGGACTAGCGGGACAGGGGAATGAGCAGTTCGTC.

This clonotype was detected many times. J is TRBJ2-3 and V is TRBV6-1, with a tentative D call TRBD2 (7 bases). Germline assignment: CDR1 MNHNS and CDR2 SASEGT. V was pared by 7 bases and J by 4 bases, with 18 bases between. There are 15 residues in the CDR3. The CDR3 here is CASKGGREGADTQYF. CDR3 nucleotides: TGTGCCAGCAAGGGGGGCAGGGAGGGGGCAGATACGCAGTATTTT.

This clonotype showed up many times. The chain couples TRBV10-3 to TRBJ2-7, with D uncertain. This CDR3 region has 11 residues. Germline V gene data show CDR1 as ENHRY and CDR2 as SYGVKD. With 3 bases removed from V and 5 bases from J, the gap between germline ends came to 5 bases. CDR3 sequence (DNA): TGTGCCATCAGTGAAGTGAACGAGCAGTACTTC. Encoded protein: CAISEVNEQYF.

This clonotype was seen at least ten times. The rearrangement links TRBV12-3 or TRBV12-4 to TRBJ2-4, with 7 bases fitting TRBD1. V shed 1 base, J shed 8 bases, and the junction held 8 bases outside the gene matches. CDR3 length equals 15 residues. The CDR3 here is CASSLVGQRHDIQYF. The CDR3 nucleotides read TGTGCCAGCAGTTTAGTGGGACAGCGGCACGACATTCAGTACTTC.

This clonotype occurred many times. The chain combines TRBV20-1 with TRBJ2-1, with D possibly TRBD1 on 5 matching bases. From germline, CDR1 is DFQATT and CDR2 SNEGSKA (reference sequence). The germline V and J ends were trimmed by 5 bases and 6 bases, with 11 bases remaining between them. This CDR3 has 12 residues. The CDR3 nucleotides are TGCAGTGCTTACACAGGTTTCAATGAGCAGTTCTTC. This encodes CSAYTGFNEQFF.